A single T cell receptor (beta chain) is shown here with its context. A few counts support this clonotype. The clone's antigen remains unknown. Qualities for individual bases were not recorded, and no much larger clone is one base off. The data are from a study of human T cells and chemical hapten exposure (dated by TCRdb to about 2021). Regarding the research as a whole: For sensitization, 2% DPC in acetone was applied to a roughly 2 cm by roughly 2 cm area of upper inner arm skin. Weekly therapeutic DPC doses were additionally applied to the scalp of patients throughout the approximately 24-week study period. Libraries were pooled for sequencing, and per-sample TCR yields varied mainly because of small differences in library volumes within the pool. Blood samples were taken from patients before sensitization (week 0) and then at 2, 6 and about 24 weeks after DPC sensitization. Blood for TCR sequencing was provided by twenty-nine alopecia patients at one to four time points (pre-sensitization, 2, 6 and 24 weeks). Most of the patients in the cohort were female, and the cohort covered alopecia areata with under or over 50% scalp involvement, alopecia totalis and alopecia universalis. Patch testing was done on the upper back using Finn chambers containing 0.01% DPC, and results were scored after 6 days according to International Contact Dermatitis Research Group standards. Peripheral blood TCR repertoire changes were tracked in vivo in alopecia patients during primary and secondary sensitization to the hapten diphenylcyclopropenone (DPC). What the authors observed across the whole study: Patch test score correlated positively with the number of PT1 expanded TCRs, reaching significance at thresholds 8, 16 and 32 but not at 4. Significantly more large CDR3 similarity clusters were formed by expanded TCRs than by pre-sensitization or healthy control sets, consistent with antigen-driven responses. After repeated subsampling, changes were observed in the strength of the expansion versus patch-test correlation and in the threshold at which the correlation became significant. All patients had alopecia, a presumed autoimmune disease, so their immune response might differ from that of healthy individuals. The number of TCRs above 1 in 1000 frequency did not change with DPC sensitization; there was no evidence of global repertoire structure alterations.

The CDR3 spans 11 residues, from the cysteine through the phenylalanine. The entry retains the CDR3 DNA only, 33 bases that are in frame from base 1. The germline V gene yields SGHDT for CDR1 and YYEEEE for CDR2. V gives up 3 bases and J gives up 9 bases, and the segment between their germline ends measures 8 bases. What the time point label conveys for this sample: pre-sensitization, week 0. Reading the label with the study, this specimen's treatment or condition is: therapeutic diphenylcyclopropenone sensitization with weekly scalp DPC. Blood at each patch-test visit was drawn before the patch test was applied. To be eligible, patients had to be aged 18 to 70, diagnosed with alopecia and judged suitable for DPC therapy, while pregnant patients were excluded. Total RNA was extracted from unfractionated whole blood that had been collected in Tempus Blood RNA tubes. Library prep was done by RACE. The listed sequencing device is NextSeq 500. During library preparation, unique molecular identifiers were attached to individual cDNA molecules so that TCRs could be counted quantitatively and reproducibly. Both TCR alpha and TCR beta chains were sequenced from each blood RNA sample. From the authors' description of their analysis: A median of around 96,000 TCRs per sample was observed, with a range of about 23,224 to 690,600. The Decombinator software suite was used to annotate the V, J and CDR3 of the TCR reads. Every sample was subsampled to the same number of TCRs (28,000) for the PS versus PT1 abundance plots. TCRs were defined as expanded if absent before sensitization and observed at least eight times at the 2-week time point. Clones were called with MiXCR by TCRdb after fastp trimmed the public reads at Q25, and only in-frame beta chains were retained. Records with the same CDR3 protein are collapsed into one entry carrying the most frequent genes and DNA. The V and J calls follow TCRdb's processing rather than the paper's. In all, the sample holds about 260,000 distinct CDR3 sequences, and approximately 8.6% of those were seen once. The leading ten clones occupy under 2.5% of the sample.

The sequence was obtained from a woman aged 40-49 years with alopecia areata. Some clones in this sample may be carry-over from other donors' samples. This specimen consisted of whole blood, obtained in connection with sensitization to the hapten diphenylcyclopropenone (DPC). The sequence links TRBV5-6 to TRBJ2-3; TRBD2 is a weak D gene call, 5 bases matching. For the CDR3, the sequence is CASSWRTTQYF. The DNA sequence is TGTGCCAGCAGCTGGAGGACGACGCAGTATTTT.